Sequencing of this T cell receptor beta chain was carried out in a study of blood T cell repertoires in COVID-19. Turning to the study itself: The United States, Italy and Spain supplied acute and convalescent COVID-19 samples. The analysed material was cDNA or gDNA that came from T cells, B-cell-depleted T cells, or PBMCs.

Data came from immunoSEQ multiplex PCR; TCRdb stores just in-frame clones and leaves some out. The repertoire holds roughly 160,000 clones, 88% seen once, with around 24% in the top ten. CDR3 length equals 12 residues. CDR1 and CDR2 (germline): MDHEN, SYDVKM. Trimming took off 4 bases at V and 7 bases at J, with 8 bases between the two ends. This clone was seen just once. The TCR originated in a man aged 55-75 years with acute or convalescent COVID-19. The chain has TRBV28 and TRBJ2-1, with a possible D match to TRBD2 (6 bases). The sample consisted of peripheral blood. In DNA form, the CDR3 reads TGTGCCAGCAGTTGGACTACTAATGAGCAGTTCTTC. It is translated as CASSWTTNEQFF.